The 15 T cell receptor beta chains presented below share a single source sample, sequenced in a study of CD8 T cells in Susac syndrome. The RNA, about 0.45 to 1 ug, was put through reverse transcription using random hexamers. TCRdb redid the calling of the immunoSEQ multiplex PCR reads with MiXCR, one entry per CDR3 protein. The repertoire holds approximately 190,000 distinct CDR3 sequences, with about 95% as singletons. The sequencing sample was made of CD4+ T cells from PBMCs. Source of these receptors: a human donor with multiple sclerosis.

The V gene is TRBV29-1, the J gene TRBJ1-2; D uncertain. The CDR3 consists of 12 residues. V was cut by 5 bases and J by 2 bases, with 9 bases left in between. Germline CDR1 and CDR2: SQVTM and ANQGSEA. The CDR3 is CSVLTGNYGYTF. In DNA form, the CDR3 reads TGCAGCGTTTTGACCGGGAACTATGGCTACACCTTC.

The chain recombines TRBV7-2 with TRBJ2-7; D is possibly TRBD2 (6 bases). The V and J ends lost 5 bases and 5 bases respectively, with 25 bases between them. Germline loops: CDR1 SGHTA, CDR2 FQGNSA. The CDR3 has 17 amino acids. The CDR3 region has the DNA TGTGCCAGCAGCCCGCCGGGACTGACTTGGTGGGGCCACGAGCAGTACTTC. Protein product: CASSPPGLTWWGHEQYF.

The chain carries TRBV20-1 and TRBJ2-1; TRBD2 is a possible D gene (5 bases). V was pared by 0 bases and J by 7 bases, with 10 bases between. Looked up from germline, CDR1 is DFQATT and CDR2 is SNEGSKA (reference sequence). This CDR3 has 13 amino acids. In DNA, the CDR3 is TGCAGTGCTAGAGATGCGGGTAGGAATGAGCAGTTCTTC. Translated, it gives CSARDAGRNEQFF.

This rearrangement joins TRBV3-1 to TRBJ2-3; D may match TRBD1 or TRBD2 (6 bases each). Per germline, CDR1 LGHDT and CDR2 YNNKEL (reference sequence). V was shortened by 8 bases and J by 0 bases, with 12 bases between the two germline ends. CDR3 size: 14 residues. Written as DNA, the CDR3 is TGTGCCAGCGGAGGGGGATCTAGCACAGATACGCAGTATTTT. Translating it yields CASGGGSSTDTQYF.

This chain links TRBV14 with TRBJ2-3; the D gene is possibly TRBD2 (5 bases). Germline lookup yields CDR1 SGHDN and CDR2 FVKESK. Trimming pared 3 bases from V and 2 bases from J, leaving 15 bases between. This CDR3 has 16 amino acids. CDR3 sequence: CASSHPSGWDTDTQYF. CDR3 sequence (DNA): TGTGCCAGCAGCCATCCAAGCGGTTGGGACACAGATACGCAGTATTTT.

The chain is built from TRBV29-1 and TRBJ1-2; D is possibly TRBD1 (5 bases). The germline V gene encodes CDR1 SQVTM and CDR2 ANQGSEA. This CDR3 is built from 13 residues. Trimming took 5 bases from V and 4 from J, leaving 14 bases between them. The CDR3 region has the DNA TGCAGCGTTCTGAGGGAGGGGCCCTATGGCTACACCTTC. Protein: CSVLREGPYGYTF.

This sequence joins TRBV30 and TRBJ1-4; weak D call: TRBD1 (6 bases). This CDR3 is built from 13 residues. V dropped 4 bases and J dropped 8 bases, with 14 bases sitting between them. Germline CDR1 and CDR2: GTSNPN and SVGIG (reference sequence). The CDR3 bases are TGTGCCTGGAATGGGGGGCGCGGAGAAAAACTGTTTTTT. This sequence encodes CAWNGGRGEKLFF.

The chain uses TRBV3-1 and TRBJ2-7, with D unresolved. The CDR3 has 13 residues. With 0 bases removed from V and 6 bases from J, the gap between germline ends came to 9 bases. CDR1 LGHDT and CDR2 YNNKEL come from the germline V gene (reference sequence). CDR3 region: CASSQDVEPEQYF. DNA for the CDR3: TGTGCCAGCAGCCAAGATGTGGAGCCCGAGCAGTACTTC.

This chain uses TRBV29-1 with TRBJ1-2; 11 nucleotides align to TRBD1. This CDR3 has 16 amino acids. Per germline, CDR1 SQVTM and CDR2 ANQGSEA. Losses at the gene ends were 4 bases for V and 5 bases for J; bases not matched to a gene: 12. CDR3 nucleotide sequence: TGCAGCGTTGTCACCGGGACAGGGGGGTCATCTTATGGCTACACCTTC. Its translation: CSVVTGTGGSSYGYTF.

DNA of the CDR3: TGTGCCAGCAGCGCTTCCCTGGGATTGAGCACAGATACGCAGTATTTT. It yields the protein CASSASLGLSTDTQYF. The V gene is TRBV9, the J gene TRBJ2-3, with D unclear. The germline gives CDR1 SGDLS, CDR2 YYNGEE. The CDR3 loop spans 16 amino acids. V was cut by 3 bases and J by 0 bases, with 14 bases left in between.

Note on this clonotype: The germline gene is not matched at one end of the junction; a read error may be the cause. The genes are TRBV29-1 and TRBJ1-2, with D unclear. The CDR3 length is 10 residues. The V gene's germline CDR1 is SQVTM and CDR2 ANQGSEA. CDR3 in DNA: TGCAGCGTTGGAGGGTCACCGGATTTTTTC. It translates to CSVGGSPDFF.

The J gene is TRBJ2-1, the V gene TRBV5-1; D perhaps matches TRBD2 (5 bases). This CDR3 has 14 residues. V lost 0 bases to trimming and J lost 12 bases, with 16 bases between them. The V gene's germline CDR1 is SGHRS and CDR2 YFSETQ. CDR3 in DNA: TGCGCCAGCAGCTTGGAGGTCGGAGAGGGCGTGCAGTTCTTC. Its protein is CASSLEVGEGVQFF.

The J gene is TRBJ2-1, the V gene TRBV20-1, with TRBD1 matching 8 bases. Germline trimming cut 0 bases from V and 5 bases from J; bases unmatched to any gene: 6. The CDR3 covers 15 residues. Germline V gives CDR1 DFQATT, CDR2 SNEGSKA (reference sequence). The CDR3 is CSARDGGQVNNEQFF. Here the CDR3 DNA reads TGCAGTGCTAGAGATGGGGGACAGGTCAACAATGAGCAGTTCTTC.

The DNA for the CDR3 is TGTGCCAGCAGCCCCCCTTCCAGGTCCCACGAGCAGTACTTC. This sequence encodes CASSPPSRSHEQYF. The gene calls are TRBV7-3 and TRBJ2-7; D ambiguous. This CDR3 comprises 14 residues. Germline CDR1 and CDR2: SGHTA and FQGTGA. V was clipped by 5 bases and J by 5 bases, with 16 bases between them.

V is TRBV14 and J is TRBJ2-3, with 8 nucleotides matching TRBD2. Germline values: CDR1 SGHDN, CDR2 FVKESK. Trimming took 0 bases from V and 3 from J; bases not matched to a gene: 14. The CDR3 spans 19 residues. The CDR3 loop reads CASSQDPGIGGRRTDTQYF. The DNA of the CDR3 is TGTGCCAGCAGCCAAGACCCTGGTATCGGCGGGAGGAGGACAGATACGCAGTATTTT.